These T cell receptor beta chains were read from a single sample in a study of blood T cell repertoires in COVID-19. Some clones are missing from TCRdb's copy, which holds only in-frame ones; the method was immunoSEQ multiplex PCR. The data hold about 190,000 clones, with about 85% observed a single time. The sequenced material came from peripheral blood. The receptors originated from a man aged 30-40 years with acute or convalescent COVID-19. Each CDR3 is given with its conserved first and last residue. The D gene is left open where the match is weak. Not every row has a clone size; where given, it reads once, few, many or a size class.

d_gene,j_gene,v_gene,abundance,CDR3nt,CDR3aa
TRBD1,TRBJ1-1,TRBV20-1,NA,TGCAGTGCCAAGGGACAGAGCGAAGCTTTCTTT,CSAKGQSEAFF
TRBD2,TRBJ2-1,TRBV7-9,NA,TGTGCCAGCAGCTCTACTAGCGGGGGGAACCCTGAGCAGTTCTTC,CASSSTSGGNPEQFF
NA,TRBJ1-5,TRBV30,NA,TGTGCCTGGAGTGCGGGATACCTTAGCAATCAGCCCCAGCATTTT,CAWSAGYLSNQPQHF
NA,TRBJ2-7,TRBV27,NA,TGTGCCAGCAGTTTAGTTGTAGCGCACTCCTACGAGCAGTACTTC,CASSLVVAHSYEQYF
NA,TRBJ1-2,TRBV3-1/TRBV3-2,NA,TGTGCCAGCAGCCAAGGGCATCTGGGCACCAGCTATGGCTACACCTTC,CASSQGHLGTSYGYTF
TRBD1,TRBJ1-4,TRBV27,NA,TGTGCCAGCGGAAGGGACAGGGGCTCTAAACTGTTTTTT,CASGRDRGSKLFF
TRBD1,TRBJ1-6,TRBV10-1,NA,TGCGCCAGCAGTAAGACAGGGGGCGGAGATAATTCACCCCTCCACTTT,CASSKTGGGDNSPLHF
NA,TRBJ1-3,TRBV7-9,once,TGTGCCAGCAGCCACGGGGTGAACTCTGGAAACACCATATATTTT,CASSHGVNSGNTIYF
NA,TRBJ2-7,TRBV18,NA,TGTGCCAGCTCACCACCGGCATCCTACGAGCAGTACTTC,CASSPPASYEQYF
NA,TRBJ1-1,TRBV30,NA,TGTGCCTGGAGTAATATGGGACAGAACACTGAAGCTTTCTTT,CAWSNMGQNTEAFF
NA,TRBJ1-1,TRBV11-2,NA,TGTGCCAGCAGCTCCAGACAGGTCTCTCACACTGAAGCTTTCTTT,CASSSRQVSHTEAFF
NA,TRBJ1-1,TRBV10-1,NA,TGCGCCAGCAGTCGAGGACAGTCAAACACTGAAGCTTTCTTT,CASSRGQSNTEAFF
TRBD2,TRBJ2-7,TRBV7-9,NA,TGTGCCAGCAGCCCAATAGCGGGAAATGTCGAGCAGTACTTC,CASSPIAGNVEQYF
TRBD1,TRBJ1-5,TRBV5-6,NA,TGTGCCAGCAGCCAGACAGGGCATAATCAGCCCCAGCATTTT,CASSQTGHNQPQHF
NA,TRBJ2-7,TRBV12-3/TRBV12-4,once,TGTGCCAGCAGTCCAGGGATCAGGTACGAGCAGTACTTC,CASSPGIRYEQYF
NA,TRBJ2-2,TRBV7-2,NA,TGTGCCAGCAGCCCCAGGGTGACCGGGGAGCTGTTTTTT,CASSPRVTGELFF
NA,TRBJ2-7,TRBV7-8,NA,TGTGCCAGCAGCCTAGGGGGGGGCGAGCAGTACTTC,CASSLGGGEQYF
NA,TRBJ2-2,TRBV9,NA,TGTGCCAGCAGCCAGGGGACCGGGGAGCTGTTTTTT,CASSQGTGELFF
NA,TRBJ2-3,TRBV5-4,NA,TGTGCCAGCAGCTTGTCGGCTAGCAGAGATACGCAGTATTTT,CASSLSASRDTQYF
NA,TRBJ2-7,TRBV6-5,NA,TGTGCCAGCAGTATAAGGGGTCCTCCTCCTACGAAGCAGTACTTC,CASSIRGPPPTKQYF
NA,TRBJ2-2,TRBV9,NA,TGTGCCAGCAGCGTAGATTGGGGGGTTCGTGCCGGGGAGCTGTTTTTT,CASSVDWGVRAGELFF
NA,TRBJ2-2,TRBV15,NA,TGTGCCACCAGCAGACAATCCCTTCGAGAGGACGGGGAGCTGTTTTTT,CATSRQSLREDGELFF
TRBD1,TRBJ1-2,TRBV5-6,NA,TGTGCCAGCAGCCTAGACAGGGTTGTTAACTATGGCTACACCTTC,CASSLDRVVNYGYTF
TRBD2,TRBJ2-1,TRBV28,NA,TGTGCCAGCAGTTCACTAGCGGGAGGGGCGAATGAGCAGTTCTTC,CASSSLAGGANEQFF
TRBD2,TRBJ2-7,TRBV14,NA,TGTGCCAGCAGGCCAAGGAAGGGACTAGCGGGCGGCGGGCAGTACTTC,CASRPRKGLAGGGQYF
NA,TRBJ1-1,TRBV6-6,NA,TGTGCCAGCAGTTCCTTGACAGGTTCTAACACTGAAGCTTTCTTT,CASSSLTGSNTEAFF
TRBD2,TRBJ2-5,TRBV3-1/TRBV3-2,NA,TGTGCCAGCAGGCGTAGCGGGGGCGAGACCCAGTACTTC,CASRRSGGETQYF
NA,TRBJ1-1,TRBV30,NA,TGTGCCTGGATGGGGGGGGGAAAAGAAGCTTTCTTT,CAWMGGGKEAFF
TRBD2,TRBJ2-1,TRBV19,few,TGTGCCACCTTAGCGGGAGGATCGAATGAGCAGTTCTTC,CATLAGGSNEQFF
NA,TRBJ1-4,TRBV4-1,NA,TGCGCCAGCAGCCAAAGCGGGCGCGGCAGGGCGTCTGAAAAACTGTTTTTT,CASSQSGRGRASEKLFF
NA,TRBJ2-3,TRBV5-1,NA,TGCGCCAGCCAAAACGAGGCCAGCAAGACAGATACGCAGTATTTT,CASQNEASKTDTQYF
TRBD1,TRBJ1-1,TRBV6-1,NA,TGTGCCAGCAGTGAAGCTGGAAACAGGGGCGGAGCTTTCTTT,CASSEAGNRGGAFF
NA,TRBJ2-1,TRBV2,NA,TGTGCCAGCAGTGAGGGGAGCGTCAATGAGCAGTTCTTC,CASSEGSVNEQFF
NA,TRBJ2-1,TRBV27,NA,TGTGCCAGCACCAAAGTGGACCGGGACAAGGGTACCACCAATGAGCAGTTCTTC,CASTKVDRDKGTTNEQFF
TRBD2,TRBJ2-3,TRBV6-5,once,TGTGCCAGCAGCCGCCTAGCGGCGTTAACAGATACGCAGTATTTT,CASSRLAALTDTQYF
TRBD1,TRBJ1-4,TRBV6-5,NA,TGTGCCAGCAGTCCTAGGACAGGGGCGGATGAAAAACTGTTTTTT,CASSPRTGADEKLFF
TRBD1,TRBJ2-1,TRBV6-4,NA,TGTGCCAGCAGTGAGGACAGGGGCTACAATGAGCAGTTCTTC,CASSEDRGYNEQFF
NA,TRBJ2-2,TRBV29-1,NA,TGCAGCGTTGAAGATCTTACGAACACCGGGGAGCTGTTTTTT,CSVEDLTNTGELFF
NA,TRBJ2-1,TRBV6-1,few,TGTGCCAGCAGTGAAGTTGCTCAGGGCAGCTGGCAGTTCTTC,CASSEVAQGSWQFF
NA,TRBJ1-2,TRBV6-2/TRBV6-3,NA,TGTGCCAGCAGTTGGTCGGGGGAGGTCAACTATGGCTACACCTTC,CASSWSGEVNYGYTF
NA,TRBJ1-1,TRBV7-9,NA,TGTGCCAGCAGCTTAGGGTTGATCGGGGTGAGGAACACTGAAGCTTTCTTT,CASSLGLIGVRNTEAFF
NA,TRBJ1-4,TRBV6-6,few,TGTGCCAGCACCGCCAGGGAAAATGAAAAACTGTTTTTT,CASTARENEKLFF
NA,TRBJ1-5,TRBV28,NA,TGTGCCAGCAACATAGGGTCGGGGGTTGGCAATCAGCCCCAGCATTTT,CASNIGSGVGNQPQHF
TRBD1,TRBJ1-4,TRBV28,once,TGTGCCAGCACCCGTGGGACAGGGTTTCGTGTAACTAATGAAAAACTGTTTTTT,CASTRGTGFRVTNEKLFF
TRBD1,TRBJ1-5,TRBV4-1,NA,TGCGCCAGCAGCCAAGACGATAGGACAGGGAGTCAGCCCCAGCATTTT,CASSQDDRTGSQPQHF
TRBD2,TRBJ2-5,TRBV9,NA,TGTGCCAGCAGCGTAGTCCCTCGGGGGGGGGTCGAGACCCAGTACTTC,CASSVVPRGGVETQYF
TRBD1,TRBJ1-2,TRBV29-1,NA,TGCAGCTGCGACAGGGCCTACACCTTC,CSCDRAYTF
TRBD2,TRBJ2-1,TRBV19,NA,TGTGCCAGTAGTATCCGAGCGGGACGAACCTACAATGAGCAGTTCTTC,CASSIRAGRTYNEQFF
TRBD2,TRBJ2-3,TRBV6-5,once,TGTGCCAGCAGGACCGGGACTAGCGGCACAGATACGCAGTATTTT,CASRTGTSGTDTQYF
NA,TRBJ1-6,TRBV30,once,TGTGCCTGGAGTGGTGGAGGGGCTAATTCACCCCTCCACTTT,CAWSGGGANSPLHF
TRBD1,TRBJ1-4,TRBV28,few,TGTGCCAGCAGTTTACGGACAGGCTTGAAACTGTTTTTT,CASSLRTGLKLFF
NA,TRBJ1-3,TRBV5-1,NA,TGCGCCAGCAGCGTAGCGGGGGCTTCTAGTTCTGGAAACACCATATATTTT,CASSVAGASSSGNTIYF
TRBD1,TRBJ1-5,TRBV4-1,NA,TGCGCCAGCAGCCAAGCCGACAGGGGAAATCAGCCCCAGCATTTT,CASSQADRGNQPQHF
NA,TRBJ1-4,TRBV6-5,NA,TGTGCCAGCAGCTACACTGCAACTAATGAAAAACTGTTTTTT,CASSYTATNEKLFF
TRBD1,TRBJ1-3,TRBV7-9,NA,TGTGCCAGCCCTCCACCGGGACAGCTAATCTCTGGAAACACCATATATTTT,CASPPPGQLISGNTIYF
TRBD1,TRBJ2-7,TRBV28,NA,TGTGCCAGCCCTCGGACAGGGGGAGTAGACGAGCAGTACTTC,CASPRTGGVDEQYF
NA,TRBJ1-2,TRBV29-1,NA,TGCAGCGTCGCCCTAACAGGGTCGAACTATGGCTACACCTTC,CSVALTGSNYGYTF
NA,TRBJ1-5,TRBV10-3,NA,TGTGCCGTAGCCGAGCTGAGCCATCAGCCCCAGCATTTT,CAVAELSHQPQHF
NA,TRBJ1-1,TRBV2,NA,TGTGCCAGCGGTTGGAATGAGGGCACTGAAGCTTTCTTT,CASGWNEGTEAFF
NA,TRBJ1-2,TRBV18,NA,TGTGCCAGCTCACCACGAACTCTTTCCCAGGGAAGTAGTACTAACTATGGCTACACCTTC,CASSPRTLSQGSSTNYGYTF